These T cell receptor beta chains were read from a single sample in a study of neurological immune-mediated disorders. MiXCR was run by TCRdb on the 5' RACE reads, yielding one entry per CDR3 protein. The sample carries under 40,000 distinct CDR3 sequences, 3% to 3.5% recorded once. The specimen was PBMCs. Receptors originate from a woman aged 60 to 75 with multiple sclerosis. CDR3s include the opening cysteine and the closing phenylalanine or tryptophan. Each record gives: J gene, V gene, clone size, D gene, CDR3 protein, CDR3 DNA. The D gene is left open where the match is weak. Size is stated as once, few, many or a size class.

j_gene: TRBJ1-1; v_gene: TRBV19; abundance: many; d_gene: NA; CDR3aa: CASSIGDSRAGEAFF; CDR3nt: TGTGCCAGTAGTATCGGCGACAGCCGGGCGGGGGAAGCTTTCTTT
j_gene: TRBJ2-3; v_gene: TRBV6-6; abundance: many; d_gene: NA; CDR3aa: CASSYSGGPITDTQYF; CDR3nt: TGTGCCAGCAGTTACTCAGGGGGACCGATCACAGATACGCAGTATTTT
j_gene: TRBJ2-1; v_gene: TRBV5-1; abundance: many; d_gene: NA; CDR3aa: CASSSRDNYNEQFF; CDR3nt: TGCGCCAGCAGCTCCCGGGACAACTACAATGAGCAGTTCTTC
j_gene: TRBJ1-3; v_gene: TRBV20-1; abundance: many; d_gene: TRBD1; CDR3aa: CSARGGTAGNTIYF; CDR3nt: TGCAGTGCTAGAGGAGGGACAGCTGGAAACACCATATATTTT
j_gene: TRBJ1-4; v_gene: TRBV5-1; abundance: many; d_gene: NA; CDR3aa: CASSLGTVNEKLFF; CDR3nt: TGCGCCAGCAGCTTGGGGACAGTTAATGAAAAACTGTTTTTT
j_gene: TRBJ2-1; v_gene: TRBV20-1; abundance: many; d_gene: TRBD2; CDR3aa: CSARRASGGIAEQFF; CDR3nt: TGCAGTGCTAGGAGGGCTAGCGGGGGGATCGCTGAGCAGTTCTTC
j_gene: TRBJ1-2; v_gene: TRBV5-1; abundance: many; d_gene: NA; CDR3aa: CASTGDFYGYTF; CDR3nt: TGCGCCAGCACAGGGGACTTCTATGGCTACACCTTC
j_gene: TRBJ2-2; v_gene: TRBV5-1; abundance: many; d_gene: NA; CDR3aa: CASSLGLIGELFF; CDR3nt: TGCGCCAGCAGCTTGGGGCTAATCGGGGAGCTGTTTTTT
j_gene: TRBJ2-3; v_gene: TRBV6-5; abundance: many; d_gene: TRBD1; CDR3aa: CASSLGQGLDTQYF; CDR3nt: TGTGCCAGCAGTTTAGGACAGGGGCTAGATACGCAGTATTTT
j_gene: TRBJ2-2; v_gene: TRBV18; abundance: many; d_gene: NA; CDR3aa: CASSPPGPPNTGELFF; CDR3nt: TGTGCCAGCTCACCCCCGGGACCCCCGAACACCGGGGAGCTGTTTTTT